This TCR beta chain was found in a study of identifying expanded T cells in peripheral blood. In the case of this clone: Its antigen is undetermined.

Collection occurred without any documented infections or immune events in donors. Study findings and constraints: Differentially abundant clones: roughly 1.2 between replicates, about 15 at about 13 days, around 20 at four. Roughly two-week clone count variance significantly increased as total template count grew.

Here immunoSEQ multiplex PCR was the method, and the copy in TCRdb shows in-frame clones only, minus some. The sample shows roughly 100,000 clones, 88% of them seen only once. Sequences were obtained from blood. The clonotype originates from a person aged 18 to 75 in good health.

CDR3 protein: CASSFTSLQNTIYF. The CDR3 DNA follows: TGTGCCAGCAGCTTTACTAGCTTACAGAACACCATATATTTT. The V call is TRBV7-9, the J call TRBJ1-3; D is unresolved. The germline V gene encodes CDR1 SEHNR and CDR2 FQNEAQ (reference sequence). The CDR3 is 14 residues long. The V gene lost 3 bases and the J gene lost 7 bases, with 13 bases spanning the gap. The full variable domain, completed using reference TRBV7-9 and TRBJ1-3, is DTGVSQNPRHKITKRGQNVTFRCDPISEHNRLYWYRQTLGQGPEFLTYFQNEAQLEKSRLLSDRFSAERPKGSFSTLEIQRTEQGDSAMYLCASSFTSLQNTIYFGEGSWLTVV.